The 27 T cell receptor beta chains listed next were all sequenced from one sample in a study of post-analysis software for immune sequencing data. These receptors have no known antigen. Findings and limits, study-wide: Patients showed TRBV5-6, TRBV5-1 and TRBV20-1 among five TRBV segments more frequent than in controls.

Sequencing libraries made from TCR beta cDNA carried unique molecular identifiers. TCRdb reanalysed the PCR reads using MiXCR and keeps one entry per CDR3 protein. The sample yields hundreds of thousands of distinct CDR3 sequences, approximately 59% seen once. The sample taken for sequencing was blood. The receptors shown here come from a girl aged 2-10 years with multiple sclerosis.

The chain joins TRBV6-2 or TRBV6-3 to TRBJ2-1; D unclear. V lost 7 bases and J 6 bases, leaving 13 bases between the germline ends. The CDR3 runs to 13 residues. Germline assignment: CDR1 MNHEY and CDR2 SVGEGT. CDR3 protein: CASTVVSGNEQFF. The CDR3 nucleotides are TGTGCCAGCACCGTAGTTTCGGGCAATGAGCAGTTCTTC.

This sequence joins TRBV29-1 and TRBJ1-5, with D possibly being TRBD1 (5 bases). In germline, CDR1 is SQVTM, CDR2 ANQGSEA. This CDR3 comprises 12 residues. V shed 6 bases and J shed 4 bases, with 10 bases lying between them. CDR3 nucleotides: TGCAGCGTCTCGGAGGGGAATCAGCCCCAGCATTTT. This sequence encodes CSVSEGNQPQHF. Complete variable domain (other parts from reference TRBV29-1 and TRBJ1-5): SAVISQKPSRDICQRGTSLTIQCQVDSQVTMMFWYRQQPGQSLTLIATANQGSEATYESGFVIDKFPISRPNLTFSTLTVSNMSPEDSSIYLCSVSEGNQPQHFGDGTRLSIL.

Only a few counts were recorded for this clonotype. This chain links TRBV6-5 with TRBJ2-2; D not resolved. Germline CDR1 reads MNHEY; CDR2 reads SVGAGI. This CDR3 has 14 residues. V was shortened by 3 bases and J by 1 base, with 6 bases between the two germline ends. For the CDR3, the DNA is TGTGCCAGCAGTTATGGCAAGAACACCGGGGAGCTGTTTTTT. Protein: CASSYGKNTGELFF.

This clonotype was recorded only once. This chain connects TRBV4-1 to TRBJ2-5; D may correspond to TRBD1 or TRBD2 (7 bases each). CDR3 length: 15 amino acids. Germline V gene lookup returns CDR1 MGHRA and CDR2 YSYEKL. V dropped 0 bases and J dropped 4 bases, with 12 bases sitting between them. CDR3 DNA sequence: TGCGCCAGCAGCCAAGATCCCAGGGGGGGAGAGACCCAGTACTTC. Its protein product is CASSQDPRGGETQYF.

The chain is built from TRBV7-2 and TRBJ1-1; 9 bases are a match to TRBD1. Germline V gene data show CDR1 as SGHTA and CDR2 as FQGNSA. The ends lost 5 bases at V and 1 base at J; junction bases unmatched: 2. The CDR3 spans 14 residues. The CDR3 coding sequence is TGTGCCAGCAGCGGGACAGGGTGGAACACTGAAGCTTTCTTT. Translation: CASSGTGWNTEAFF.

V and J are TRBV12-3 or TRBV12-4 and TRBJ2-1; tentative D call: TRBD1 (7 bases). The CDR3 runs to 15 residues. V dropped 1 base and J dropped 8 bases, with 15 bases sitting between them. The CDR3 DNA sequence: TGTGCCAGCAGTTTAGGCAGGGGGGTGACCGATGAGCAGTTCTTC. Protein product: CASSLGRGVTDEQFF.

This sequence joins TRBV7-8 and TRBJ2-1; 11 bases line up with TRBD2. Germline values: CDR1 SGHVS, CDR2 FQNEAQ. With V trimmed by 5 bases and J by 6 bases, 6 bases remained unmatched. This CDR3 contains 15 residues. The CDR3 bases are TGTGCCAGCAGCCATTGGACTAGCGGGCCCAATGAGCAGTTCTTC. Translated: CASSHWTSGPNEQFF.

The chain links TRBV12-3 or TRBV12-4 to TRBJ2-1; maybe TRBD1 (6 bases). CDR3 length equals 12 residues. V dropped 5 bases and J dropped 9 bases, with 11 bases sitting between them. The CDR3 coding sequence is TGTGCCAGCAGTACAGGGTACGGTGAGCAGTTCTTC. Its translation is CASSTGYGEQFF.

V is TRBV5-1 and J is TRBJ1-1, with TRBD1 identical over 8 bases. This CDR3 spans 14 amino acids. CDR1 is SGHRS, CDR2 YFSETQ, per germline. The ends lost 6 bases at V and 4 bases at J; junction bases unmatched: 8. The DNA for the CDR3 is TGCGCCAGCACCACCTCACAGGGGGGCACTGAAGCTTTCTTT. Translated, it gives CASTTSQGGTEAFF.

This clonotype appeared a few times. The chain carries TRBV12-3 or TRBV12-4 and TRBJ2-7; D assignment may be TRBD1 or TRBD2 (7 bases each). Trimming stripped 5 bases from V and 3 bases from J, with 14 bases between. This CDR3 spans 14 amino acids. The CDR3 DNA sequence: TGTGCCAGCAGTAGCGGGACAGAGCTCTACGAGCAGTACTTC. Its protein is CASSSGTELYEQYF.

The gene calls are TRBV29-1 and TRBJ2-7; 8 bases are a match to TRBD1. Germline loops: CDR1 SQVTM, CDR2 ANQGSEA. This CDR3 region has 13 residues. The trim removed 4 bases at V and 3 bases at J, leaving 5 bases unmatched. This chain's CDR3 is CSVARTGRYEQYF. The CDR3 DNA sequence: TGCAGCGTTGCAAGGACAGGGCGCTACGAGCAGTACTTC.

This clonotype was detected a few times. The gene calls are TRBV5-5 and TRBJ2-4; D may correspond to TRBD1 or TRBD2 (5 bases each). CDR3 size: 18 residues. V shed 4 bases and J shed 2 bases, with 22 bases lying between them. Looked up from germline, CDR1 is SGHKS and CDR2 is YYEKEE (reference sequence). In DNA form, the CDR3 reads TGTGCCAGCAGCGTCCTTCTAGGGGAGTCAAGAACCAAAAACATTCAGTACTTC. Translation: CASSVLLGESRTKNIQYF.

This clonotype was seen a few times. The V gene is TRBV20-1, the J gene TRBJ2-6; the match to TRBD1 covers 10 bases. Germline V gene lookup returns CDR1 DFQATT and CDR2 SNEGSKA (reference sequence). With 3 bases clipped from V and 2 bases from J, the junction kept 19 bases outside the gene matches. The CDR3 has 21 amino acids. Here the CDR3 reads CSARKFLGQGTGNAGANVLTF. As DNA, the CDR3 is TGCAGTGCTAGGAAGTTTTTGGGACAGGGGACCGGAAATGCTGGGGCCAACGTCCTGACTTTC.

The chain is built from TRBV7-2 and TRBJ2-3, with a tentative D call TRBD2 (6 bases). The germline gives CDR1 SGHTA, CDR2 FQGNSA. This CDR3 has 15 amino acids. With 0 bases removed from V and 8 bases from J, the gap between germline ends came to 15 bases. The CDR3 bases are TGTGCCAGCAGCTTAGCCACATCTCAGGAGGGTACGCAGTATTTT. This encodes CASSLATSQEGTQYF.

This clonotype was observed a few times. This chain uses TRBV5-1 with TRBJ2-5, with TRBD2 matching 9 bases. The end of the DNA is better explained by TRBJ2-7, so the J call may be wrong. This CDR3 comprises 19 residues. CDR1 and CDR2 (germline): SGHRS, YFSETQ. The CDR3: CASSYRGGVTRPGNYEQYF. In DNA form, the CDR3 reads TGCGCCAGCAGCTATCGCGGGGGGGTTACAAGGCCTGGGAATTACGAGCAGTACTTC.

In nucleotides, the CDR3 is TGTGCCAGCATTCACAGTTCGAGCACTGAAGCTTTCTTT. It is translated as CASIHSSSTEAFF. The chain combines TRBV7-9 with TRBJ1-1; D call uncertain. The germline V and J ends were trimmed by 7 bases and 4 bases, with 13 bases remaining between them. This CDR3 is built from 13 residues. Germline CDR1 and CDR2: SEHNR and FQNEAQ (reference sequence).

This clonotype was observed a single time. This chain joins TRBV27 and TRBJ2-1; D may correspond to TRBD1 or TRBD2 (5 bases each). Looked up from germline, CDR1 is MNHEY and CDR2 is SMNVEV (reference sequence). Trimming left V 6 bases short and J 5 bases short, with 20 bases between. The CDR3 contains 16 residues. In DNA, the CDR3 is TGTGCCAGCAGGCTCCTCCCGGGACCTACGAACAATGAGCAGTTCTTC. This gives the protein CASRLLPGPTNNEQFF.

The rearrangement uses TRBV28 and TRBJ1-2; TRBD1 matches 7 bases. Germline trimming cut 3 bases from V and 6 bases from J; bases unmatched to any gene: 7. The CDR3 is 14 residues long. Germline lookup yields CDR1 MDHEN and CDR2 SYDVKM. CDR3 in amino acids: CASSLVTGQDGYTF. The CDR3, as DNA: TGTGCCAGCAGTTTGGTGACAGGGCAGGATGGCTACACCTTC.

The chain couples TRBV5-1 to TRBJ2-5; 10 bases fit TRBD2. The trim removed 3 bases at V and 2 bases at J, leaving 7 bases unmatched. The CDR3 sequence is 16 residues long. Looked up from germline, CDR1 is SGHRS and CDR2 is YFSETQ. The DNA for the CDR3 is TGCGCCAGCAGCTCAGGCGCTAGCGGGGGTCAAGAGACCCAGTACTTC. It yields the protein CASSSGASGGQETQYF. Full variable domain (outside the CDR3, taken from reference TRBV5-1 and TRBJ2-5): KAGVTQTPRYLIKTRGQQVTLSCSPISGHRSVSWYQQTPGQGLQFLFEYFSETQRNKGNFPGRFSGRQFSNSRSEMNVSTLELGDSALYLCASSSGASGGQETQYFGPGTRLLVL.

This clonotype occurred a few times. The chain combines TRBV12-3 or TRBV12-4 with TRBJ2-5; 9 bases are a match to TRBD1. The CDR3 has 15 residues. The trim removed 2 bases at V and 3 bases at J, leaving 4 bases unmatched. CDR3: CASSLLGTGKETQYF. The DNA of the CDR3 is TGTGCCAGCAGTTTATTAGGGACAGGGAAAGAGACCCAGTACTTC.

The J gene is TRBJ2-1, the V gene TRBV5-1, with TRBD2 matching 11 bases. The J segment lost 7 bases and the V segment lost 1 base, leaving 4 bases of the junction unmatched. The germline V gene encodes CDR1 SGHRS and CDR2 YFSETQ. This CDR3 region has 15 residues. CDR3 sequence: CASSLSGTSGNEQFF. The CDR3 bases are TGCGCCAGCAGCTTGTCCGGGACTAGCGGTAATGAGCAGTTCTTC.

The gene calls are TRBV9 and TRBJ2-6; TRBD1 matches at 8 bases. V dropped 2 bases and J dropped 3; count of bases not matched to a gene: 4. Germline V CDR1 and CDR2: SGDLS, YYNGEE. The CDR3 runs to 16 residues. The DNA for the CDR3 is TGTGCCAGCAGCGTTGACAGGGGCCTTGGGGCCAACGTCCTGACTTTC. This gives the protein CASSVDRGLGANVLTF.

The rearrangement uses TRBV7-2 and TRBJ1-2; TRBD1 might be the D (5 bases). Trimming removed 0 bases at V and 4 bases at J, with 15 bases between. CDR1 is SGHTA, CDR2 FQGNSA, per germline. CDR3 length: 16 amino acids. Here the CDR3 DNA reads TGTGCCAGCAGCTTAGCCGGGGGAGGCAGCCCCTATGGCTACACCTTC. This translates into CASSLAGGGSPYGYTF.

This clonotype was seen a handful of times. V usage is TRBV20-1 and J usage is TRBJ2-1, with a tentative D call TRBD1 (5 bases). Trimming took off 6 bases at V and 10 bases at J, with 10 bases between the two ends. Germline V CDR1 and CDR2: DFQATT, SNEGSKA (reference sequence). This CDR3 has 10 amino acids. The CDR3 DNA reads TGCAGTGCCCAGGGTAACGAGCAGTTCTTC. Protein product: CSAQGNEQFF.

The chain combines TRBV19 with TRBJ2-1, with TRBD1 matching 7 bases. CDR1 is LNHDA and CDR2 is SQIVND in the germline V gene (reference sequence). There are 17 residues in the CDR3. With V trimmed by 3 bases and J by 0 bases, 8 bases remained unmatched. The CDR3 DNA sequence: TGTGCCAGTAGTATGGGTCCGGGACAGAGCTCCTACAATGAGCAGTTCTTC. This sequence encodes CASSMGPGQSSYNEQFF.

The V call is TRBV7-9, the J call TRBJ2-5; unclear D gene. Germline V CDR1 and CDR2: SEHNR, FQNEAQ (reference sequence). CDR3 size: 14 residues. The germline V and J ends were trimmed by 1 base and 7 bases, with 13 bases remaining between them. The CDR3: CASSLEDDWGTQYF. The CDR3 bases are TGTGCCAGCAGCTTAGAGGACGACTGGGGGACCCAGTACTTC.

The gene calls are TRBV20-1 and TRBJ2-3; D gene unclear. V was trimmed by 6 bases and J by 4 bases, leaving 11 bases between them. Per germline, CDR1 DFQATT and CDR2 SNEGSKA (reference sequence). The CDR3 totals 12 residues. The CDR3 DNA reads TGCAGTGCGGGCCCCTCCGCAGATACGCAGTATTTT. Its protein is CSAGPSADTQYF.